The source of this TCR beta chain is a study of cytomegalovirus exposure and HLA in healthy donors. Study-level information: Later analysis reported that the approximately 120 validation repertoires shared the platform of the roughly 630 first-cohort repertoires.

Whole-study results and caveats: The classifier reportedly diagnosed cytomegalovirus status with high specificity and sensitivity. Confirmation was obtained in vitro that three CMV-associated chains are specific for CMV antigens. In a later analysis, first-cohort TCR clusters were found to tend to co-occur in the 100 to 150 validation repertoires.

With regard to this clone: Its antigen is unidentified.

Unmatched junction bases numbered 0, after V lost 1 base and J lost 4 bases. Germline CDR1 and CDR2: SEHNR and FQNEAQ (reference sequence). The CDR3 runs 15 residues. Here immunoSEQ multiplex PCR was the method, and the copy in TCRdb shows in-frame clones only, minus some. The repertoire holds about 130,000 clones, with around 96% as singletons. The chain links TRBV7-9 to TRBJ2-2; TRBD2 aligns across 10 bases. Sample: PBMCs. This receptor was obtained from a man between 18 and 29 years old in good health and CMV-seronegative. CDR3 in amino acids: CASSLGLAGTGELFF. The CDR3 DNA reads TGTGCCAGCAGCTTAGGACTAGCGGGCACCGGGGAGCTGTTTTTT.